The 2 T cell receptor beta chains below all came from one sample that was sequenced in a study of siplizumab effects on memory and regulatory T cells. Measured with immunoSEQ multiplex PCR; TCRdb has only the in-frame clones, and not every one. The data contain some 100,000 clones, roughly 93% of them singletons. The sequenced material came from CD8+ T cells sorted from blood. Every receptor here comes from a human donor in good health.

The rearrangement links TRBV6-5 to TRBJ2-1, with 9 bases aligning to TRBD2. Germline CDR1 reads MNHEY; CDR2 reads SVGAGI. The CDR3 has 16 residues. Unmatched junction bases numbered 9, after V lost 0 bases and J lost 9 bases. CDR3 DNA: TGTGCCAGCAGTTACTCGAAGGTAGCGGGAGTGAGTGAGCAGTTCTTC. This codes for CASSYSKVAGVSEQFF.

This chain connects TRBV11-3 to TRBJ2-1; 7 bases agree with TRBD2. Germline values: CDR1 SGHNT, CDR2 YENEEA. The CDR3 loop spans 19 amino acids. After removal of 0 bases from V and 4 bases from J, the junction contained 15 bases not matched to a gene. CDR3 region: CASSLDSAGLVRRYNEQFF. CDR3 DNA: TGTGCCAGCAGCTTAGATTCGGCAGGACTAGTCAGAAGGTACAATGAGCAGTTCTTC.